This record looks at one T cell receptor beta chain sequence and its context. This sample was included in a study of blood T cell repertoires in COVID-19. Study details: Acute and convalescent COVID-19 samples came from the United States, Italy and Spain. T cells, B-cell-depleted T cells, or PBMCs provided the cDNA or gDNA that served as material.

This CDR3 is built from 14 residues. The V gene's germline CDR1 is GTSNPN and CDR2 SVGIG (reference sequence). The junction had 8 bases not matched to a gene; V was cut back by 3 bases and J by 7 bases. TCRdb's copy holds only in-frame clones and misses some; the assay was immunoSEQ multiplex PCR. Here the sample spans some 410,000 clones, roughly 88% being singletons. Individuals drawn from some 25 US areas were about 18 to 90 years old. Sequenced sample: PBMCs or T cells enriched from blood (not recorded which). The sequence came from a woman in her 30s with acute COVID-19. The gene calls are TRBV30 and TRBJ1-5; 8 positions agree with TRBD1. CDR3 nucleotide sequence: TGTGCCTGGAGCCTAGGGACAGGTAGACAGCCCCAGCATTTT. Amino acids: CAWSLGTGRQPQHF.